The next 17 T cell receptor beta chains were all read from a single sample in a study of cytomegalovirus exposure and HLA in healthy donors. The PCR had 60 Vbeta and 13 Jbeta primers. Measured with immunoSEQ multiplex PCR; TCRdb has only the in-frame clones, and not every one. Of about 81,000 clones listed, over 65% are singletons. What was sequenced was PBMCs. The receptors originated from a man aged 45 to 65 in good health and CMV-seropositive.

This chain joins TRBV5-1 and TRBJ2-7, with TRBD1 identical over 7 bases. The CDR3 consists of 12 residues. Losses at the gene ends were 4 bases for V and 7 bases for J; bases not matched to a gene: 5. CDR1 SGHRS and CDR2 YFSETQ come from the germline V gene. The CDR3 region is CASSRTGWEQYF. The CDR3, as DNA: TGCGCCAGCAGCCGGACAGGTTGGGAGCAGTACTTC.

The chain couples TRBV12-5 to TRBJ2-3; 7 nucleotides agree with TRBD1. The CDR3 is made up of 14 amino acids. The V gene's germline CDR1 is LGHNT and CDR2 FRNRAP. CDR3 sequence: CATNRGLGTDTQYF. The CDR3 nucleotides are TGTGCCACCAATAGGGGGCTCGGCACAGATACGCAGTATTTT.

The chain combines TRBV5-1 with TRBJ2-2; 9 nucleotides line up with TRBD2. With 0 bases clipped from V and 6 bases from J, the junction kept 6 bases outside the gene matches. The germline CDR1 and CDR2 sequences are SGHRS and YFSETQ. CDR3 length equals 16 residues. CDR3 sequence reads: CASSLGVAGAAGELFF. In nucleotides, the CDR3 is TGCGCCAGCAGCTTGGGAGTAGCGGGAGCGGCCGGGGAGCTGTTTTTT.

This clone was observed a single time. This chain joins TRBV5-1 and TRBJ1-5, with D perhaps TRBD1 (5 bases). The V gene's germline CDR1 is SGHRS and CDR2 YFSETQ. This CDR3 comprises 14 residues. Trimming removed 4 bases at V and 0 bases at J, with 8 bases between. Here the CDR3 DNA reads TGCGCCAGCAGCCCGGGGGATAGCAATCAGCCCCAGCATTTT. Its translation is CASSPGDSNQPQHF.

The chain combines TRBV19 with TRBJ2-7; TRBD2 agrees at 7 bases. V trimming: 1 base; J trimming: 4 bases; junction bases outside the gene matches: 7. This CDR3 spans 15 amino acids. Germline values: CDR1 LNHDA, CDR2 SQIVND (reference sequence). The CDR3 sequence is CASSIGLAAIYEQYF. In DNA form, the CDR3 reads TGTGCCAGTAGTATAGGCCTAGCGGCGATTTACGAGCAGTACTTC.

The J gene is TRBJ2-5, the V gene TRBV12-2; the tabulated D call, TRBD2, remains unverified against the DNA. TRBJ2-7 explains the end of the DNA better; the J call may be wrong. TRBV12-2 is assigned pseudogene status. The length of the CDR3 is 15 residues. The CDR3 DNA reads TGTGCAAGTCGCCCCCTCTGGTGGGACTCCTACGAGCAGTACTTC. Protein sequence: CASRPLWWDSYEQYF.

V usage is TRBV10-3 and J usage is TRBJ2-7; 9 bases fit TRBD2. V lost 10 bases and J lost 5; bases outside the gene matches: 12. The CDR3 extends over 14 amino acids. Germline CDR1 and CDR2: ENHRY and SYGVKD. The CDR3, as DNA: TGTGCCACCCTTGCGAGGACTAGCGTCGACGAGCAGTACTTC. Its translation: CATLARTSVDEQYF.

The chain links TRBV11-2 to TRBJ1-1; D ambiguous. V lost 0 bases, J lost 3 bases, and 5 bases lay in between. The CDR3 loop spans 13 amino acids. Germline CDR1 reads SGHAT; CDR2 reads FQNNGV. The CDR3 DNA follows: TGTGCCAGCAGCTTAGAGGCATACACTGAAGCTTTCTTT. Protein: CASSLEAYTEAFF. Based on the CDR3 plus reference TRBV11-2 and TRBJ1-1, the full variable domain is EAGVAQSPRYKIIEKRQSVAFWCNPISGHATLYWYQQILGQGPKLLIQFQNNGVVDDSQLPKDRFSAERLKGVDSTLKIQPAKLEDSAVYLCASSLEAYTEAFFGQGTRLTVV.

The chain combines TRBV6-6 with TRBJ2-1; a possible D gene is TRBD2 (5 bases). The CDR3 has 14 amino acids. Germline assignment: CDR1 MNHNY and CDR2 SVGAGI (reference sequence). V lost 2 bases to trimming and J lost 7 bases, with 12 bases between them. In nucleotides, the CDR3 is TGTGCCAGCAGTTACGCGGGCCATCTGAATGAGCAGTTCTTC. It is translated as CASSYAGHLNEQFF.

The CDR3 bases are TGTGCCAGCAGCGGGAGCGGGAGTCATACCTACGAGCAGTACTTC. It translates to CASSGSGSHTYEQYF. The chain joins TRBV16 to TRBJ2-7; TRBD2 aligns across 8 bases. The junction had 8 bases not matched to a gene; V was cut back by 5 bases and J by 2 bases. The CDR3 extends over 15 amino acids. CDR1 and CDR2 (germline): KGHSY, FQNENV.

This clone has just a few counts. The rearrangement uses TRBV7-8 and TRBJ1-5, with TRBD1 identical over 8 bases. The CDR3 covers 15 residues. The V gene's germline CDR1 is SGHVS and CDR2 FQNEAQ. After removal of 5 bases from V and 0 bases from J, the junction contained 3 bases not matched to a gene. CDR3 in DNA: TGTGCCAGCAGCGGAACAGGGGGTAGCAATCAGCCCCAGCATTTT. It specifies CASSGTGGSNQPQHF. The full variable domain, in which reference TRBV7-8 and TRBJ1-5 provide the parts outside the CDR3, is GAGVSQSPRYKVAKRGQDVALRCDPISGHVSLFWYQQALGQGPEFLTYFQNEAQLDKSGLPSDRFFAERPEGSVSTLKIQRTQQEDSAVYLCASSGTGGSNQPQHFGDGTRLSIL.

A single count supports this clone. The V gene is TRBV30, the J gene TRBJ1-1; D possibly corresponds to TRBD1 (5 bases). The CDR3 spans 12 residues. The germline V gene has CDR1 GTSNPN and CDR2 SVGIG (reference sequence). V lost 1 base and J 3 bases, leaving 6 bases between the germline ends. The CDR3 coding sequence is TGTGCCTGGAGTGGACAGTACACTGAAGCTTTCTTT. Its protein is CAWSGQYTEAFF.

V and J are TRBV7-9 and TRBJ2-1; D is possibly TRBD2 (6 bases). Per germline, CDR1 SEHNR and CDR2 FQNEAQ (reference sequence). The CDR3 totals 15 residues. Trimming left V 1 base short and J 5 bases short, with 12 bases between. CDR3 sequence (DNA): TGTGCCAGCAGCTTAGTGGCTAGCGTTCACAATGAGCAGTTCTTC. It is translated as CASSLVASVHNEQFF. Filled out from reference TRBV7-9 and TRBJ2-1, the complete variable domain reads DTGVSQNPRHKITKRGQNVTFRCDPISEHNRLYWYRQTLGQGPEFLTYFQNEAQLEKSRLLSDRFSAERPKGSFSTLEIQRTEQGDSAMYLCASSLVASVHNEQFFGPGTRLTVL.

J is TRBJ1-1 and V is TRBV7-9, with 9 bases aligning to TRBD1. Germline CDR1 and CDR2: SEHNR and FQNEAQ (reference sequence). V was pared by 7 bases and J by 2 bases, with 5 bases of the junction left unmatched. The CDR3 length is 14 residues. CDR3 region: CASTGQGSNTEAFF. CDR3 DNA: TGTGCCAGCACCGGACAGGGGTCAAACACTGAAGCTTTCTTT.

The chain is built from TRBV6-6 and TRBJ2-7; TRBD1 matches at 9 bases. The CDR3 runs 16 residues. The V gene end was trimmed by 0 bases and the J gene end by 2 bases; junction bases not matched to a gene: 5. CDR1 is MNHNY, CDR2 SVGAGI, per germline (reference sequence). In DNA form, the CDR3 reads TGTGCCAGCAGTTACTCGGGGGACAGGGTTACCTACGAGCAGTACTTC. Translating gives CASSYSGDRVTYEQYF.

This clone was seen a few times. The CDR3: CASTSSGGLDTQYF. CDR3 in DNA: TGTGCCAGTACGTCTAGCGGGGGCCTAGATACGCAGTATTTT. This chain uses TRBV19 with TRBJ2-3; 10 positions match TRBD2. Germline CDR1 reads LNHDA; CDR2 reads SQIVND (reference sequence). The length of the CDR3 is 14 residues. The V segment lost 7 bases and the J segment 5 bases; nucleotides outside the gene matches: 6. Combining the CDR3 with reference TRBV19 and TRBJ2-3 gives the whole variable domain DGGITQSPKYLFRKEGQNVTLSCEQNLNHDAMYWYRQDPGQGLRLIYYSQIVNDFQKGDIAEGYSVSREKKESFPLTVTSAQKNPTAFYLCASTSSGGLDTQYFGPGTRLTVL.

V and J are TRBV5-1 and TRBJ2-2; 8 nucleotides line up with TRBD2. The CDR3 contains 15 residues. V trimming: 6 bases; J trimming: 2 bases; junction bases outside the gene matches: 6. CDR1 SGHRS and CDR2 YFSETQ come from the germline V gene. The CDR3 protein is CASNTGGSNTGELFF. The CDR3 coding sequence is TGCGCCAGCAACACGGGGGGGAGTAACACCGGGGAGCTGTTTTTT.